The 16 T cell receptor beta chains below come from one sample, sequenced in a study of T-cell reconstitution after alpha-beta-depleted transplantation in children. The TCRbeta library incorporated unique molecular identifiers. TCRdb itself ran the PCR reads through MiXCR, one entry per CDR3 protein. Of several thousand distinct CDR3 sequences listed, approximately 11% were seen once; the top ten hold around 49%. The sample in question was PBMCs, mostly from graft donor cells, obtained 60 days after TCRalphabeta/CD19-depleted stem cell transplant. The receptors shown here come from a patient between 2 and 10 years old who had a stem cell transplant for inherited bone marrow failure, so the T cells may come from the graft donor.

This clonotype appeared many times. The genes are TRBV10-3 and TRBJ2-5; possible D gene TRBD2, 6 bases. Trimming took 3 bases from V and 2 from J, leaving 10 bases between them. CDR1 ENHRY and CDR2 SYGVKD come from the germline V gene. This CDR3 comprises 14 residues. CDR3 nucleotide sequence: TGTGCCATCAGTGATGGAGGGGCACAAGAGACCCAGTACTTC. Translated, it gives CAISDGGAQETQYF.

This clonotype was picked up many times. The chain combines TRBV5-6 with TRBJ2-5; D gene unclear. Germline CDR1 reads SGHDT; CDR2 reads YYEEEE. The CDR3 has 13 residues. V was shortened by 0 bases and J by 0 bases, with 3 bases between the two germline ends. In DNA, the CDR3 is TGTGCCAGCAGCTTGGTAGACCAAGAGACCCAGTACTTC. Protein product: CASSLVDQETQYF.

This clonotype occurred many times. The chain recombines TRBV20-1 with TRBJ1-2, with TRBD1 identical over 8 bases. Germline V CDR1 and CDR2: DFQATT, SNEGSKA (reference sequence). The CDR3 runs to 16 residues. V lost 0 bases and J lost 5; bases outside the gene matches: 11. CDR3 nucleotides: TGCAGTGCTAGAGATTTTATTAGGACAGGGTCATATGGCTACACCTTC. Translated: CSARDFIRTGSYGYTF.

At least ten counts were recorded for this clonotype. The chain recombines TRBV11-2 with TRBJ2-5; 13 nucleotides line up with TRBD2. CDR1 SGHAT and CDR2 FQNNGV come from the germline V gene. CDR3 size: 17 residues. V dropped 5 bases and J dropped 0; count of bases not matched to a gene: 6. This CDR3 is CASSRGLAGAYQETQYF. The CDR3 DNA follows: TGTGCCAGCAGCCGCGGACTAGCGGGAGCGTACCAAGAGACCCAGTACTTC. Together with reference TRBV11-2 and TRBJ2-5, the CDR3 gives the full variable domain: EAGVAQSPRYKIIEKRQSVAFWCNPISGHATLYWYQQILGQGPKLLIQFQNNGVVDDSQLPKDRFSAERLKGVDSTLKIQPAKLEDSAVYLCASSRGLAGAYQETQYFGPGTRLLVL.

This clonotype showed up many times. CDR3 protein: CASSPQQGLSGANVLTF. CDR3 DNA sequence: TGCGCCAGCAGCCCCCAACAGGGTTTGTCTGGGGCCAACGTCCTGACTTTC. The chain employs TRBV4-3 and TRBJ2-6; D is perhaps TRBD1 (6 bases). The ends were cut back, 4 bases at V and 1 base at J, with 14 bases in the middle. This CDR3 comprises 17 residues. CDR1 and CDR2 from the germline V gene are LGHNA and YSLEER.

Ten or more counts support this clonotype. The chain joins TRBV4-1 to TRBJ2-3; unclear D gene. Germline V CDR1 and CDR2: MGHRA, YSYEKL. The CDR3 sequence is 14 residues long. The V end lost 4 bases, the J end lost 3 bases, and 11 bases lay between the germline ends. The chain's CDR3 is CASSRAIGTDTQYF. In DNA form, the CDR3 reads TGCGCCAGCAGCCGGGCTATTGGGACAGATACGCAGTATTTT.

This clonotype was detected ten times or more. The V gene is TRBV18, the J gene TRBJ2-1; D uncertain. V was shortened by 6 bases and J by 4 bases, with 7 bases between the two germline ends. The CDR3 totals 12 residues. Germline values: CDR1 KGHSH, CDR2 LQKENI. The CDR3 loop reads CASSPPYNEQFF. In nucleotides, the CDR3 is TGTGCCAGCTCTCCTCCATACAATGAGCAGTTCTTC.

This clonotype was counted many times. The chain carries TRBV4-3 and TRBJ2-1; 15 bases match TRBD2. The CDR3 is 19 amino acids. Germline loops: CDR1 LGHNA, CDR2 YSLEER. The ends lost 0 bases at V and 0 bases at J; junction bases unmatched: 3. The DNA for the CDR3 is TGCGCCAGCAGCCAAGAGTGGACTAGCGGGGGGGCCTCCTACAATGAGCAGTTCTTC. Protein product: CASSQEWTSGGASYNEQFF.

This clonotype was detected ten times or more. The chain combines TRBV20-1 with TRBJ2-7; the match to TRBD1 covers 7 bases. V lost 8 bases, J lost 3 bases, and 7 bases stayed unmatched. Germline V lookup: CDR1 DFQATT, CDR2 SNEGSKA (reference sequence). The CDR3 has 12 residues. CDR3 nucleotides: TGCAGTATCAACAGGGGTCTCTACGAGCAGTACTTC. This encodes CSINRGLYEQYF.

This clonotype showed up many times. The rearrangement joins TRBV7-2 to TRBJ1-3; D gene unclear. Trimming removed 4 bases from V and 6 bases from J, with 10 bases in between. Germline loops: CDR1 SGHTA, CDR2 FQGNSA. The CDR3 has 13 residues. The CDR3: CASSSSFANTIYF. CDR3 sequence (DNA): TGTGCCAGCAGCTCCTCGTTTGCAAACACCATATATTTT.

This clonotype has just a few counts. A clone one base away is much larger, so this may be a read error. This rearrangement joins TRBV7-8 to TRBJ2-5; 10 bases map to TRBD2. CDR3 size: 17 residues. V shed 1 base, J shed 3 bases, and the junction held 8 bases outside the gene matches. The V gene's germline CDR1 is SGHVS and CDR2 FQNEAQ. The CDR3 nucleotides are TGTGCCAGCAGCTTAGATAAGCGGGAGGGCCATGAAGAGACCCAGTACTTC. Translation: CASSLDKREGHEETQYF.

The table lists this clonotype with many counts. This sequence joins TRBV19 and TRBJ1-1; D ambiguous. Germline V gene lookup returns CDR1 LNHDA and CDR2 SQIVND (reference sequence). This CDR3 spans 15 amino acids. V lost 1 base to trimming and J lost 0 bases, with 9 bases between them. The CDR3 region has the DNA TGTGCCAGTAGTATAGCCAGCTTCATGAACACTGAAGCTTTCTTT. As protein: CASSIASFMNTEAFF. Full variable domain (outside the CDR3, taken from reference TRBV19 and TRBJ1-1): DGGITQSPKYLFRKEGQNVTLSCEQNLNHDAMYWYRQDPGQGLRLIYYSQIVNDFQKGDIAEGYSVSREKKESFPLTVTSAQKNPTAFYLCASSIASFMNTEAFFGQGTRLTVV.

This clonotype was observed at least ten times. This chain uses TRBV7-3 with TRBJ2-5, with D perhaps matching TRBD1 or TRBD2 (6 bases each). V was trimmed by 5 bases and J by 5 bases, leaving 15 bases between them. The CDR3 sequence is 14 residues long. Germline CDR1 is SGHTA and CDR2 is FQGTGA. The DNA of the CDR3 is TGTGCCAGCAGCGTACAGGGAGGCGGGGAGACCCAGTACTTC. Its translation is CASSVQGGGETQYF.

This clonotype has a handful of counts. The V call is TRBV20-1, the J call TRBJ2-5; 15 nucleotides agree with TRBD2. Germline CDR1 DFQATT, CDR2 SNEGSKA (reference sequence). V was clipped by 5 bases and J by 4 bases; unmatched bases: 5. The CDR3 contains 15 residues. The CDR3 spells CSAQGLAGGRETQYF. The CDR3 coding sequence is TGCAGTGCTCAAGGACTAGCGGGAGGGCGAGAGACCCAGTACTTC.

The table lists this clonotype with many counts. The chain combines TRBV2 with TRBJ2-7; 10 bases map to TRBD2. V lost 3 bases and J lost 2; bases outside the gene matches: 4. CDR3 size: 15 residues. Germline lookup yields CDR1 SNHLY and CDR2 FYNNEI. The CDR3 DNA is TGTGCCAGCAGTGAGGGGACTAGCGAAACCTACGAGCAGTACTTC. Translation: CASSEGTSETYEQYF.

In this sample, this clonotype turned up many times. J is TRBJ1-5 and V is TRBV5-5, with a tentative D call TRBD1 (5 bases). The CDR3 is made up of 16 amino acids. V was shortened by 0 bases and J by 2 bases, with 12 bases between the two germline ends. Germline V gene sequence: CDR1 SGHKS, CDR2 YYEKEE (reference sequence). In nucleotides, the CDR3 is TGTGCCAGCAGCTTGGTGGCGGGGGTTGGCAATCAGCCCCAGCATTTT. Translating it yields CASSLVAGVGNQPQHF.